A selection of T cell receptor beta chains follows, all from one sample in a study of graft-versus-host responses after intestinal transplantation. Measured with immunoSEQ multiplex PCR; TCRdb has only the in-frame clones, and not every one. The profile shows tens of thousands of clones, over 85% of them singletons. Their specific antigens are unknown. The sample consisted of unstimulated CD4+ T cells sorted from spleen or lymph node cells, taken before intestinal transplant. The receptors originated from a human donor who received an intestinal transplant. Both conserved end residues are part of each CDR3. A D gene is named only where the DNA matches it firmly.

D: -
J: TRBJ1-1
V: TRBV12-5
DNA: TGTGCTAGTGCCACACAGGGAGGGAACACTGAAGCTTTCTTT
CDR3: CASATQGGNTEAFF

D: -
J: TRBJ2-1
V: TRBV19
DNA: TGTGCCAGTAGTCCTGAGCAGTTCTTC
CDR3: CASSPEQFF

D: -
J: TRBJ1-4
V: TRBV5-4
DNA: TGTGCCAGCAGCTTGGCGGCACCGGGTCTCCGGAGGACTAATGAAAAACTGTTTTTT
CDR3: CASSLAAPGLRRTNEKLFF

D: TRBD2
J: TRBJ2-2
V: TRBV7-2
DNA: TGTGCCAGCAGCTTAGCGTTAAGTAGCGGGAGAGGGGAGCTGTTTTTT
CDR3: CASSLALSSGRGELFF

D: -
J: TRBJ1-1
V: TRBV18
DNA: TGTGCCAGCTCACCACGGGGGGCAGCGGGGAACACTGAAGCTTTCTTT
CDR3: CASSPRGAAGNTEAFF

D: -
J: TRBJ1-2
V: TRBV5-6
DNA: TGTGCCAGCAGCTTGGAACAACTCGAGAACTATGGCTACACCTTC
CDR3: CASSLEQLENYGYTF

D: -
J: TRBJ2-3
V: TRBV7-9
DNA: TGTGCCAGCAGCCAGAGACAGCAACTCACAGATACGCAGTATTTT
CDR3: CASSQRQQLTDTQYF

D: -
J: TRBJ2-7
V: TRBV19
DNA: TGTGCCACCTCCGTCGGCTCCTACGAGCAGTACTTC
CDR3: CATSVGSYEQYF

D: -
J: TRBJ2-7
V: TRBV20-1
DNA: TGCAGTGCTACAGGGGTCGAGCAGTACTTC
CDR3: CSATGVEQYF

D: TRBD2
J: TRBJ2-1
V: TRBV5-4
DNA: TGTGCCAGCAGCTTCACTAGCGGGCCCTACAATGAGCAGTTCTTC
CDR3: CASSFTSGPYNEQFF

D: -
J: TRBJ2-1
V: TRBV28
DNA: TGTGCCAGCATAGATCTAGCGTACAATGAGCAGTTCTTC
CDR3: CASIDLAYNEQFF

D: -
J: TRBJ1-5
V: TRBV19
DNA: TGTGCCAGTAGTCCCTTGGGCGGTAGCTATCAGCCCCAGCATTTT
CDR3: CASSPLGGSYQPQHF